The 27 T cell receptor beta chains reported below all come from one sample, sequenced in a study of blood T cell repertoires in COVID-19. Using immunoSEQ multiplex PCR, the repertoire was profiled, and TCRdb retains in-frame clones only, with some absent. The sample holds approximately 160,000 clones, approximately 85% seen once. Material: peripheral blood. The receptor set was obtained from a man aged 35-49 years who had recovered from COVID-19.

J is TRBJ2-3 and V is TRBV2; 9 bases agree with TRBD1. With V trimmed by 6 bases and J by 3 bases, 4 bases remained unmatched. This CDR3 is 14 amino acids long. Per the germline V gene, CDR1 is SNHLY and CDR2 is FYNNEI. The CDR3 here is CASRGDRVTDTQYF. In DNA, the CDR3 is TGTGCCAGCAGAGGGGACAGGGTGACAGATACGCAGTATTTT.

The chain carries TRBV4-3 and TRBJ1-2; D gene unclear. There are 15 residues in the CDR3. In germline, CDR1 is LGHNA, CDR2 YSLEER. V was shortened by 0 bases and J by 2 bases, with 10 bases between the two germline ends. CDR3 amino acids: CASSQDPYLNYGYTF. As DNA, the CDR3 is TGCGCCAGCAGCCAAGATCCCTACCTAAACTATGGCTACACCTTC.

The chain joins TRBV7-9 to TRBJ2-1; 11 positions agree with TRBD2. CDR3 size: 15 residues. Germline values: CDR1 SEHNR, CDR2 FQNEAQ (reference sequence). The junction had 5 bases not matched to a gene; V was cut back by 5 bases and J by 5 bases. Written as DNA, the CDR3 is TGTGCCAGCAGCACCGGGACTAGCGGTAACAATGAGCAGTTCTTC. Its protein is CASSTGTSGNNEQFF.

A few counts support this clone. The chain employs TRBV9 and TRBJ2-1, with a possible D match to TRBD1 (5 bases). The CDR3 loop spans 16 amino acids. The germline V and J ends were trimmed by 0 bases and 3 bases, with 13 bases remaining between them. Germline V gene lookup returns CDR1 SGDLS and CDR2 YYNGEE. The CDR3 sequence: CASSVGNPQGYNEQFF. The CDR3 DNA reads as TGTGCCAGCAGCGTAGGCAACCCCCAGGGCTACAATGAGCAGTTCTTC. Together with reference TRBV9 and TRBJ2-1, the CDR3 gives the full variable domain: DSGVTQTPKHLITATGQRVTLRCSPRSGDLSVYWYQQSLDQGLQFLIQYYNGEERAKGNILERFSAQQFPDLHSELNLSSLELGDSALYFCASSVGNPQGYNEQFFGPGTRLTVL.

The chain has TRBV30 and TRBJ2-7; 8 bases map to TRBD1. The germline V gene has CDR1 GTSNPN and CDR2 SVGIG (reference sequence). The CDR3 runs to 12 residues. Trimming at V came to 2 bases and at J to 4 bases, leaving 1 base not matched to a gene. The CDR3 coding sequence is TGTGCCTGGAGTAACAGGGGGTACGAGCAGTACTTC. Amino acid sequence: CAWSNRGYEQYF.

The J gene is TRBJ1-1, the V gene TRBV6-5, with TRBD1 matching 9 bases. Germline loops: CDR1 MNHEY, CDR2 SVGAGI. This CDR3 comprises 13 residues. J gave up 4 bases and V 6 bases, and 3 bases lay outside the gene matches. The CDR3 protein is CASSGQGTTEAFF. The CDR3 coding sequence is TGTGCCAGCAGCGGACAGGGGACCACTGAAGCTTTCTTT.

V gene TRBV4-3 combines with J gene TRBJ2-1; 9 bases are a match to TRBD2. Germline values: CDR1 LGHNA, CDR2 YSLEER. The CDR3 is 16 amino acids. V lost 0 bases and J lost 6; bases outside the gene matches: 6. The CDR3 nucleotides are TGCGCCAGCAGCCAAGATAACAGCGGGGGGTTCAATGAGCAGTTCTTC. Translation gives CASSQDNSGGFNEQFF.

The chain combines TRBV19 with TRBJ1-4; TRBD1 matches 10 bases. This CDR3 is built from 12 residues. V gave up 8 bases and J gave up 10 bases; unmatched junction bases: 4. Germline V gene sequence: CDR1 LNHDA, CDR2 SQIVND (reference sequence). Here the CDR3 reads CASGTGVGKLFF. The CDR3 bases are TGTGCCAGTGGGACAGGGGTTGGAAAACTGTTTTTT. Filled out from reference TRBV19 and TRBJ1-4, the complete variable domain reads DGGITQSPKYLFRKEGQNVTLSCEQNLNHDAMYWYRQDPGQGLRLIYYSQIVNDFQKGDIAEGYSVSREKKESFPLTVTSAQKNPTAFYLCASGTGVGKLFFGSGTQLSVL.

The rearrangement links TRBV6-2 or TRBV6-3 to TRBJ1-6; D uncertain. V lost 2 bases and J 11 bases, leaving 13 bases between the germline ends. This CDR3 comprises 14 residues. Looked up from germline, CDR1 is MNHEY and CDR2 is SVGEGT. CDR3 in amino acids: CASSYAAGIPPLHF. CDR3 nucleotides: TGTGCCAGCAGTTACGCGGCGGGGATCCCACCCCTCCACTTT.

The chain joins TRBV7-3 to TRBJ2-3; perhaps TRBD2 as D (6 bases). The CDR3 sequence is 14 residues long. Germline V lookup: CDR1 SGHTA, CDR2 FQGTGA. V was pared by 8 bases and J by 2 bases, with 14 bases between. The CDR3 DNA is TGTGCCAGCGCCCGGGGCGGGGACACAGATACGCAGTATTTT. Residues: CASARGGDTDTQYF.

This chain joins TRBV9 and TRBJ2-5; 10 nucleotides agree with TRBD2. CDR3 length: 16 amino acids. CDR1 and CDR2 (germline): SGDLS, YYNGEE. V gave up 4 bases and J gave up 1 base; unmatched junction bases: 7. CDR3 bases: TGTGCCAGCAGCCCCGCGAGGACTAGCGGCCAAGAGACCCAGTACTTC. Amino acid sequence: CASSPARTSGQETQYF.

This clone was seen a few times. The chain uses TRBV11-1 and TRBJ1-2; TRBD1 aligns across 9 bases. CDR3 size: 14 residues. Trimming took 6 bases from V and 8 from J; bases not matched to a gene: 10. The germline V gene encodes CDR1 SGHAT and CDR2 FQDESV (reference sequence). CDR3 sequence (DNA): TGTGCCAGCAGTCCCGGGACAGGGCCATGGGGCTACACCTTC. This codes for CASSPGTGPWGYTF.

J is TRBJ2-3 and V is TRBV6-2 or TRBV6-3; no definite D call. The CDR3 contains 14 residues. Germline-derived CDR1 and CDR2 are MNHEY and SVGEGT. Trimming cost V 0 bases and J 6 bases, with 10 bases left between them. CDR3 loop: CASSYSKNTDTQYF. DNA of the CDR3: TGTGCCAGCAGTTACTCGAAAAATACTGATACGCAGTATTTT.

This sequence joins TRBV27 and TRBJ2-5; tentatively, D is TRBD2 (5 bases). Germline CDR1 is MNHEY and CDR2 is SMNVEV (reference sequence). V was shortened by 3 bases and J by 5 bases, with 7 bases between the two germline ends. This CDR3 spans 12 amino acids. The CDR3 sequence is CASSFPGETQYF. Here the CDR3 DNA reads TGTGCCAGCAGTTTTCCGGGGGAGACCCAGTACTTC.

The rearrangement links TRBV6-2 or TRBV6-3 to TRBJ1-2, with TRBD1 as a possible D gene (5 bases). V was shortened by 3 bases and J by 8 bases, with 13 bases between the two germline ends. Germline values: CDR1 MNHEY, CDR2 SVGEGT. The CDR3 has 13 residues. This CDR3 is CASSYQGTGGYTF. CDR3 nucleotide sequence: TGTGCCAGCAGTTATCAGGGAACAGGCGGCTACACCTTC.

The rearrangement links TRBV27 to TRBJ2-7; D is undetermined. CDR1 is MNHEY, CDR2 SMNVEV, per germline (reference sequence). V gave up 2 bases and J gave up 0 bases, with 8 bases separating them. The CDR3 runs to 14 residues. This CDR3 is CASSLVPTSYEQYF. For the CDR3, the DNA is TGTGCCAGCAGTTTAGTTCCTACCTCCTACGAGCAGTACTTC.

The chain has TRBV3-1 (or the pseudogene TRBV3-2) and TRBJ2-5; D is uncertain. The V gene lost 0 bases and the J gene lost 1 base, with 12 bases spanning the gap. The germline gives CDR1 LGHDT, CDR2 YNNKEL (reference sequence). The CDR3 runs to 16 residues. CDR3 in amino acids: CASSQERSLLQETQYF. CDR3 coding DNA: TGTGCCAGCAGCCAAGAGCGATCCCTGCTCCAAGAGACCCAGTACTTC.

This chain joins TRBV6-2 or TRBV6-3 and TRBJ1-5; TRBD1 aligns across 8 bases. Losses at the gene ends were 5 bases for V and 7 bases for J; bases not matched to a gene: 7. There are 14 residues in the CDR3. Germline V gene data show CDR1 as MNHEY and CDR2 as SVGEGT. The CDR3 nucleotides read TGTGCCAGCAGTCCCGGACAGGGCCGGCAGCCCCAGCATTTT. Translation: CASSPGQGRQPQHF.

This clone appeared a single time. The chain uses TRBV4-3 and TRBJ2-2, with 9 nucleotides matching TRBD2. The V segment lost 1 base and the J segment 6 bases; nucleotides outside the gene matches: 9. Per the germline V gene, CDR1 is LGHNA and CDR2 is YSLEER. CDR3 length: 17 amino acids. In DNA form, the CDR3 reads TGCGCCAGCAGCCAAGGGGCGGGGGGGCTGAAGGCCGGGGAGCTGTTTTTT. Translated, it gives CASSQGAGGLKAGELFF.

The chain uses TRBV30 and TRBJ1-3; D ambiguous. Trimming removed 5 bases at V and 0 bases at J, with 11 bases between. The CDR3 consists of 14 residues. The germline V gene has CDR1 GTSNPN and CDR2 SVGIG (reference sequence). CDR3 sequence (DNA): TGTGCCTGGGGGCCTAAGAGCTCTGGAAACACCATATATTTT. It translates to CAWGPKSSGNTIYF.

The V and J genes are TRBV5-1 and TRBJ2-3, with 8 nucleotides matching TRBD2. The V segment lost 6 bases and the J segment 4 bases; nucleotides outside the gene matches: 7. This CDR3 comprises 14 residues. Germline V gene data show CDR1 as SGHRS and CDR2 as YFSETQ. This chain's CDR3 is CASILADPPDTQYF. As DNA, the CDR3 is TGCGCCAGCATACTAGCGGATCCTCCAGATACGCAGTATTTT.

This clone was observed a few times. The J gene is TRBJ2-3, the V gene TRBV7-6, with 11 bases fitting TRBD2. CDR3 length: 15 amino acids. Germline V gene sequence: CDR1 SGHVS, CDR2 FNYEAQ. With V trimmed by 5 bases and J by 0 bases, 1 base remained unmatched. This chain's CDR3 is CASSRTSGSTDTQYF. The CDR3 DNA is TGTGCCAGCAGCCGGACTAGCGGGAGCACAGATACGCAGTATTTT.

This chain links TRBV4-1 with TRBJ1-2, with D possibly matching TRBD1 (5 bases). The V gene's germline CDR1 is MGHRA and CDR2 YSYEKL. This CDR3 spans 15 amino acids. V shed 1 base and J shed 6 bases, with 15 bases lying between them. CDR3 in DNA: TGCGCCAGCAGCCAAGGGCAGGGAACTATTGATGGCTACACCTTC. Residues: CASSQGQGTIDGYTF.

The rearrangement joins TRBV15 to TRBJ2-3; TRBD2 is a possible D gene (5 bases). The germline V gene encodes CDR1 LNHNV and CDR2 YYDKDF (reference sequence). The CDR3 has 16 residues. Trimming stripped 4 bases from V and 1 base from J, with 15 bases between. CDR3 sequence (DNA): TGTGCCACCAGCAAGTCCCGGGGTTGGGGCACAGATACGCAGTATTTT. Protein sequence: CATSKSRGWGTDTQYF.

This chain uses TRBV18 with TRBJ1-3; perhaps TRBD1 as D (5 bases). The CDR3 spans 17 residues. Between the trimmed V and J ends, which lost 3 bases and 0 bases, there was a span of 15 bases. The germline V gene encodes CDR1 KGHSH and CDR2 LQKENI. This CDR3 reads CASSPFDPGASGNTIYF. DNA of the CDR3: TGTGCCAGCTCACCGTTTGACCCTGGGGCCTCTGGAAACACCATATATTTT.

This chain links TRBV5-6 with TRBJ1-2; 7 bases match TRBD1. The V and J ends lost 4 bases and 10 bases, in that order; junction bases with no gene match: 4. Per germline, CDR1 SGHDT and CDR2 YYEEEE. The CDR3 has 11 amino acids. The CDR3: CASSLGQDYTF. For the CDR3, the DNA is TGTGCCAGCAGCCTAGGACAGGACTACACCTTC.

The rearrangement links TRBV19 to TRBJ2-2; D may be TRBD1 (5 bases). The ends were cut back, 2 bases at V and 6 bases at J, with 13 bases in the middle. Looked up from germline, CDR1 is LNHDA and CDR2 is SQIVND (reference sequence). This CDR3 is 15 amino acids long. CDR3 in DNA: TGTGCCAGTAGTATATCAGGGCTTGGGGCCGGGGAGCTGTTTTTT. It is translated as CASSISGLGAGELFF.